The clone carrying this T cell receptor (beta chain) occurred a few times. What it recognizes is unknown. The entry originates in a study of T cells in Graves' hyperthyroidism and ophthalmopathy. Researchers took RNA transcripts and amplified the TCR beta CDR3 regions from them. HTBI primers drove first-round RT-PCR of the TCR CDR3. TCRdb reanalysed the multiplex PCR reads using MiXCR and keeps one entry per CDR3 protein. Altogether about 700,000 distinct CDR3 sequences are present, 12% to 15% being singletons, with the ten largest covering 10%. Study-wide points: In the blood, most expanded thyroid clonotypes above 0.001 appeared as well.

This CDR3 comprises 17 residues. The ends were cut back, 4 bases at V and 2 bases at J, with 18 bases in the middle. CDR1 and CDR2 (germline): SGHDN, FVKESK. Sequencing was carried out using blood. This receptor was identified in a woman younger than 35 with Graves' hyperthyroidism. The V and J genes are TRBV14 and TRBJ2-1; D might be TRBD2 (5 bases). The CDR3 loop is CASSPQWRLAPYNEQFF. Here the CDR3 DNA reads TGTGCCAGCAGCCCTCAGTGGCGGCTAGCACCCTACAATGAGCAGTTCTTC.